This T cell receptor (beta chain) appears in the sequencing data of a study of T cells in women clearing cervical HPV infection. On the study more broadly: Cases: HPV16-related CIN3 or worse on histology, a couple of invasive cancers. Case blood was drawn a median approximately 150 days after lesion detection. HLA type could not be excluded as a confounder. The study, taken as a whole, reports: Richness plus V gene abundances separated cases from controls with AUC roughly 0.85.

With regard to this clone: Its antigen remains unknown. Read data end 3 residues before the CDR3 end; the end is taken from the germline J gene.

The V and J ends lost 1 base and 11 bases respectively, with 6 bases between them. CDR3 size: 11 residues. From germline, CDR1 is DFQATT and CDR2 SNEGSKA (reference sequence). Here immunoSEQ multiplex PCR was the method, and the copy in TCRdb shows in-frame clones only, minus some. This sample contains about 40,000 clones. This chain joins TRBV20-1 and TRBJ1-6; D is undetermined. This TCR derives from a woman aged 18 to 75 with a cervical HPV16 infection that either progressed to CIN3+ or cleared (not recorded which). Sequencing was performed on blood buffy coat. CDR3 sequence: CSARGEAPLHF. Incomplete CDR3 DNA: TGCAGTGCTAGAGGAGAGGCACCC.